The 24 T cell receptor beta chains reported below all come from one sample, sequenced in a study of blood T cell repertoires in COVID-19. The repertoire was sequenced with immunoSEQ multiplex PCR; TCRdb's copy has only in-frame clones and lacks some. The data contain about 210,000 clones, 88% of them singletons. The material sequenced was peripheral blood. The source of these receptors is a man aged 18 to 29 with active or convalescent COVID-19.

This rearrangement joins TRBV5-4 to TRBJ2-1; 12 bases fit TRBD2. Germline-derived CDR1 and CDR2 are SGHNT and YYREEE (reference sequence). The CDR3 runs 17 residues. V shed 4 bases, J shed 4 bases, and the junction held 9 bases outside the gene matches. The CDR3 spells CASSLAGLAGIYNEQFF. The CDR3 DNA sequence: TGTGCCAGCAGCCTAGCGGGACTAGCGGGTATTTACAATGAGCAGTTCTTC.

V gene TRBV28 combines with J gene TRBJ2-7; D unclear. The V and J ends lost 2 bases and 3 bases respectively, with 8 bases between them. This CDR3 comprises 13 residues. Looked up from germline, CDR1 is MDHEN and CDR2 is SYDVKM. The CDR3 bases are TGTGCCAGCAGTTTAAGTCGAGGCTACGAGCAGTACTTC. It specifies CASSLSRGYEQYF. Based on the CDR3 plus reference TRBV28 and TRBJ2-7, the full variable domain is DVKVTQSSRYLVKRTGEKVFLECVQDMDHENMFWYRQDPGLGLRLIYFSYDVKMKEKGDIPEGYSVSREKKERFSLILESASTNQTSMYLCASSLSRGYEQYFGPGTRLTVT.

This sequence joins TRBV4-2 and TRBJ2-1; 9 positions match TRBD2. CDR1 is LGHNA, CDR2 YNFKEQ, per germline. The CDR3 runs to 17 residues. V lost 0 bases, J lost 4 bases, and 7 bases stayed unmatched. The CDR3 sequence: CASSQDGAGGPYNEQFF. The CDR3 DNA follows: TGTGCCAGCAGCCAAGATGGGGCGGGAGGGCCTTACAATGAGCAGTTCTTC.

The CDR3 nucleotides are TGTGCCAGCAGCTTAGGGTCCGGGGACACCGGGGAGCTGTTTTTT. Its protein is CASSLGSGDTGELFF. The rearrangement uses TRBV7-9 and TRBJ2-2; perhaps TRBD2 as D (5 bases). The germline V gene encodes CDR1 SEHNR and CDR2 FQNEAQ (reference sequence). This CDR3 contains 15 residues. The ends were cut back, 1 base at V and 3 bases at J, with 9 bases in the middle.

V gene TRBV14 combines with J gene TRBJ2-7; 8 bases agree with TRBD2. In germline, CDR1 is SGHDN, CDR2 FVKESK. After removal of 4 bases from V and 3 bases from J, the junction contained 8 bases not matched to a gene. This CDR3 has 15 amino acids. The CDR3 region is CASSLGTSLFYEQYF. CDR3 coding DNA: TGTGCCAGCAGCCTTGGGACTAGTCTCTTCTACGAGCAGTACTTC.

The V and J genes are TRBV3-1 (or the pseudogene TRBV3-2) and TRBJ2-1; TRBD1 aligns across 10 bases. Per germline, CDR1 LGHDT and CDR2 YNNKEL (reference sequence). V was clipped by 5 bases and J by 3 bases; unmatched bases: 4. The CDR3 is 15 residues long. CDR3 coding DNA: TGTGCCAGCAGCGCCGGGACAGGGGTCTACAATGAGCAGTTCTTC. Protein sequence: CASSAGTGVYNEQFF.

Written as DNA, the CDR3 is TGTGCCAGCAGTTTGAGGACTAGCGGGAGGCAAGAGACCCAGTACTTC. Translated: CASSLRTSGRQETQYF. V gene TRBV28 combines with J gene TRBJ2-5; 14 bases fit TRBD2. The trim removed 3 bases at V and 2 bases at J, leaving 2 bases unmatched. Germline V lookup: CDR1 MDHEN, CDR2 SYDVKM. CDR3 size: 16 residues.

The gene calls are TRBV10-2 and TRBJ2-7; D may be TRBD2 (5 bases). Germline CDR1 WSHSY, CDR2 SAAADI. V shed 3 bases and J shed 4 bases, with 13 bases lying between them. CDR3 length: 14 amino acids. This CDR3 reads CASSESGSGYEQYF. CDR3 nucleotide sequence: TGCGCCAGCAGTGAAAGTGGGAGTGGGTACGAGCAGTACTTC.

The V call is TRBV6-6, the J call TRBJ2-4; 9 bases align to TRBD2. Germline V gene lookup returns CDR1 MNHNY and CDR2 SVGAGI (reference sequence). Trimming removed 5 bases from V and 1 base from J; junction bases left unmatched: 15. The CDR3 has 19 amino acids. As DNA, the CDR3 is TGTGCCAGCAGTCGAGATCCGGGACTAGCCCTGAGGGCCAAAAACATTCAGTACTTC. This encodes CASSRDPGLALRAKNIQYF.

This clone was counted only a few times. Other DNA sequences from this sample encode an identical CDR3 as well. This chain uses TRBV30 with TRBJ2-1; D might be TRBD2 (7 bases). Germline lookup yields CDR1 GTSNPN and CDR2 SVGIG (reference sequence). V lost 0 bases, J lost 10 bases, and 10 bases lay in between. The CDR3 has 12 amino acids. The CDR3 here is CAWSVRGREQFF. The CDR3 region has the DNA TGTGCCTGGAGTGTGCGGGGGCGGGAGCAGTTCTTC.

The chain combines TRBV29-1 with TRBJ2-1, with a tentative D call TRBD1 (6 bases). The CDR3 is made up of 14 amino acids. In germline, CDR1 is SQVTM, CDR2 ANQGSEA. V was trimmed by 2 bases and J by 4 bases, leaving 12 bases between them. CDR3 sequence reads: CSVESQGRYNEQFF. The CDR3 region has the DNA TGCAGCGTTGAATCGCAGGGGCGATACAATGAGCAGTTCTTC.

The CDR3 loop reads CAWSGGYEDTQYF. CDR3 coding DNA: TGTGCCTGGAGCGGGGGGTACGAAGATACGCAGTATTTT. The chain recombines TRBV30 with TRBJ2-3, with 7 bases lining up with TRBD2. V trimming: 3 bases; J trimming: 5 bases; junction bases outside the gene matches: 5. This CDR3 region has 13 residues. CDR1 is GTSNPN and CDR2 is SVGIG in the germline V gene (reference sequence). Combining the CDR3 with reference TRBV30 and TRBJ2-3 gives the whole variable domain SQTIHQWPATLVQPVGSPLSLECTVEGTSNPNLYWYRQAAGRGLQLLFYSVGIGQISSEVPQNLSASRPQDRQFILSSKKLLLSDSGFYLCAWSGGYEDTQYFGPGTRLTVL.

The chain is built from TRBV5-1 and TRBJ2-1, with 9 bases matching TRBD2. CDR1 is SGHRS and CDR2 is YFSETQ in the germline V gene. The CDR3 runs to 17 residues. Losses at the gene ends were 5 bases for V and 3 bases for J; bases not matched to a gene: 12. The CDR3 nucleotides read TGCGCCAGCAGTCCCCGGGGACTAGCTGCGAGCTACAATGAGCAGTTCTTC. Protein: CASSPRGLAASYNEQFF.

The V gene is TRBV18, the J gene TRBJ1-2; D perhaps matches TRBD1 (6 bases). V lost 4 bases to trimming and J lost 0 bases, with 15 bases between them. Germline V gene lookup returns CDR1 KGHSH and CDR2 LQKENI. This CDR3 comprises 16 residues. The CDR3 sequence is CASSLVTGSANYGYTF. Here the CDR3 DNA reads TGTGCCAGCTCACTCGTGACAGGTTCAGCTAACTATGGCTACACCTTC.

The chain joins TRBV27 to TRBJ2-1; 7 positions agree with TRBD2. The CDR3 runs to 16 residues. Looked up from germline, CDR1 is MNHEY and CDR2 is SMNVEV (reference sequence). The V segment lost 6 bases and the J segment 3 bases; nucleotides outside the gene matches: 11. The CDR3 sequence is CASRHTSVRFYNEQFF. The CDR3 bases are TGTGCCAGCAGACACACTAGCGTTAGATTCTACAATGAGCAGTTCTTC.

The gene calls are TRBV27 and TRBJ2-7; 9 nucleotides agree with TRBD2. The germline V gene encodes CDR1 MNHEY and CDR2 SMNVEV (reference sequence). J lost 5 bases, V lost 8 bases, and 13 bases had no gene match. The CDR3 runs 15 residues. The CDR3 protein is CASGNSGSVSDEQYF. CDR3 in DNA: TGTGCCAGCGGAAATAGCGGGAGCGTTTCCGACGAGCAGTACTTC.

The chain links TRBV7-2 to TRBJ1-4; tentatively, D is TRBD1 (6 bases). The CDR3 totals 14 residues. Trimming pared 2 bases from V and 7 bases from J, leaving 11 bases between. CDR1 and CDR2 (germline): SGHTA, FQGNSA. This CDR3 is CASSLSGAGEKLFF. The CDR3 DNA reads as TGTGCCAGCAGCTTATCAGGGGCCGGTGAAAAACTGTTTTTT.

V and J are TRBV5-6 and TRBJ1-1; 9 positions match TRBD1. The CDR3 covers 15 residues. CDR1 and CDR2 from the germline V gene are SGHDT and YYEEEE. The ends lost 6 bases at V and 5 bases at J; junction bases unmatched: 11. CDR3 bases: TGTGCCAGCACCCTAATTAACAGGGGGCATACTGAAGCTTTCTTT. Amino acid sequence: CASTLINRGHTEAFF.

The gene calls are TRBV5-1 and TRBJ2-3; 10 bases align to TRBD2. Germline CDR1 is SGHRS and CDR2 is YFSETQ. This CDR3 contains 16 residues. V gave up 5 bases and J gave up 4 bases; unmatched junction bases: 10. CDR3 nucleotides: TGCGCCAGCAGTCAGCGGGAGGGCCGGGGGGCAGATACGCAGTATTTT. It translates to CASSQREGRGADTQYF.

The rearrangement joins TRBV19 to TRBJ2-2, with TRBD2 identical over 7 bases. The CDR3 sequence is 12 residues long. The J segment lost 4 bases and the V segment lost 8 bases, leaving 1 base of the junction unmatched. Germline V lookup: CDR1 LNHDA, CDR2 SQIVND (reference sequence). The CDR3 DNA reads as TGTGCCAGTGGACTAGGCACCGGGGAGCTGTTTTTT. Translated, it gives CASGLGTGELFF.

This sequence joins TRBV30 and TRBJ1-2; weak D call: TRBD1 (5 bases). The V end was cut by 1 base, the J end by 3 bases, with 24 bases between. Germline V lookup: CDR1 GTSNPN, CDR2 SVGIG (reference sequence). The CDR3 has 18 amino acids. The CDR3 nucleotides are TGTGCCTGGAGTGGATGGGATCAGGAACAGGTCGGTCACTATGGCTACACCTTC. Protein: CAWSGWDQEQVGHYGYTF.

The rearrangement links TRBV13 to TRBJ2-3; 10 nucleotides agree with TRBD2. Germline assignment: CDR1 PRHDT and CDR2 FYEKMQ (reference sequence). V lost 7 bases and J lost 1; bases outside the gene matches: 8. The CDR3 totals 16 residues. CDR3: CASTVSGRRRTDTQYF. For the CDR3, the DNA is TGTGCCAGCACCGTTAGCGGGAGGCGCCGCACAGATACGCAGTATTTT.

The V call is TRBV6-5, the J call TRBJ1-2; 8 nucleotides line up with TRBD1. CDR1 and CDR2 (germline): MNHEY, SVGAGI. The V and J ends lost 6 bases and 5 bases, in that order; junction bases with no gene match: 11. The CDR3 sequence is 15 residues long. The CDR3 region has the DNA TGTGCCAGCAGCCTGGACAGGGTCACGGTGTATGGCTACACCTTC. This sequence encodes CASSLDRVTVYGYTF.

The genes are TRBV7-9 and TRBJ2-3; 10 nucleotides align to TRBD2. The CDR3 has 18 residues. V shed 4 bases and J 2 bases; nucleotides not matched to a gene: 12. From germline, CDR1 is SEHNR and CDR2 FQNEAQ (reference sequence). The CDR3, as DNA: TGTGCCAGCAGCTCCACCCGAACTAGCGGGAACTCCACAGATACGCAGTATTTT. This codes for CASSSTRTSGNSTDTQYF.